These T cell receptor beta chains were read from a single sample in a study of shared clonotypes between healthy human individuals. The repertoire was sequenced with immunoSEQ multiplex PCR; TCRdb's copy has only in-frame clones and lacks some. This table has about 2.2 million clones, about 92% appearing once. Material: naive CD8+ T cells from PBMCs. These receptors originate from a man aged 18 to 29 in good health. Some clones in this sample may be carry-over from other donors' samples. CDR3s include the opening cysteine and the closing phenylalanine or tryptophan. D genes are given only for firm matches. Not all rows give a size; the values are once, few, many and, for expanded clones, a class.

d_call	cdr3_length	v_call	clone_size	j_call	cdr3_nt	cdr3_aa
TRBD2	18	TRBV5-1	NA	TRBJ2-1	TGCGCCAGCAGCTTGGAAGGATCGTTAGCGGGTGCCTACAATGAGCAGTTCTTC	CASSLEGSLAGAYNEQFF
NA	16	TRBV5-6	NA	TRBJ2-7	TGTGCCAGCAGCGTCACGCGTGTAACTGCCTCCTACGAGCAGTACTTC	CASSVTRVTASYEQYF
NA	15	TRBV11-1	NA	TRBJ1-3	TGTGCCAGCAGCTTAAACGGGAACGAAGGAAACACCATATATTTT	CASSLNGNEGNTIYF
NA	13	TRBV11-3	NA	TRBJ2-7	TGTGCCAGCAGCTTCAGGGGCGACTACGAGCAGTACTTC	CASSFRGDYEQYF
TRBD1	19	TRBV12-5	once	TRBJ2-2	TGTGCTAGTGGTTTGGCCCCGTTGACAGGGGGCAGGAACACCGGGGAGCTGTTTTTT	CASGLAPLTGGRNTGELFF
NA	13	TRBV27	NA	TRBJ1-2	TGTGCCAGCAGTTGGGGTCCGGGTTATGGCTACACCTTC	CASSWGPGYGYTF
NA	16	TRBV7-9	NA	TRBJ1-2	TGTGCCAGCAGCTTAGTAGGGCAGGGTTTTAACTATGGCTACACCTTC	CASSLVGQGFNYGYTF
NA	14	TRBV4-3	NA	TRBJ2-7	TGCGCCAGCAGCCAAAGGAGAGGGGCGGAGGAGCAGTACTTC	CASSQRRGAEEQYF
NA	12	TRBV25-1	NA	TRBJ1-4	TGTGCCAGCACACAGGGTAATGAAAAACTGTTTTTT	CASTQGNEKLFF
NA	12	TRBV7-9	NA	TRBJ2-1	TGTGCCAGCAGCCCCGGGATTTCTGAGCAGTTCTTC	CASSPGISEQFF
NA	15	TRBV7-9	NA	TRBJ2-1	TGTGCCAGCAGATCGGCACTCAACTCCTACAATGAGCAGTTCTTC	CASRSALNSYNEQFF
NA	13	TRBV7-9	NA	TRBJ2-7	TGTGCCAGCAGCCGGGTCGGGCCCTACGAGCAGTACTTC	CASSRVGPYEQYF
TRBD1	14	TRBV19	NA	TRBJ2-5	TGTGCCAGTAGTACCTGGACAGGACAAGAGACCCAGTACTTC	CASSTWTGQETQYF
NA	13	TRBV30	NA	TRBJ2-3	TGTGCCTGGAGTAAGAGGACGGACTATACGCAGTATTTT	CAWSKRTDYTQYF
NA	12	TRBV7-9	few	TRBJ1-1	TGTGCCAGCAGCTTAGCGCTCACTGAAGCTTTCTTT	CASSLALTEAFF
TRBD2	15	TRBV9	NA	TRBJ2-7	TGTGCCAGCAGCGGTAGCGGGCTGAGCTCCTACGAGCAGTACTTC	CASSGSGLSSYEQYF
TRBD1	14	TRBV7-6	NA	TRBJ1-1	TGTGCCAGCAGCTTAAGGGACAGCGAAACTGAAGCTTTCTTT	CASSLRDSETEAFF
NA	13	TRBV7-6	NA	TRBJ2-5	TGTGCCAGCAGCTTTCAGGAGTGGGAGACCCAGTACTTC	CASSFQEWETQYF
NA	11	TRBV27	few	TRBJ1-1	TGTGCCAGCCGGACAGTGAATGAAGCTTTCTTT	CASRTVNEAFF
NA	14	TRBV27	NA	TRBJ2-1	TGTGCCAGCAGTTTGGGCAGCTACTACAATGAGCAGTTCTTC	CASSLGSYYNEQFF
NA	13	TRBV28	once	TRBJ2-7	TGTGCCAGCAAAGGGGTGAGGGACTACGAGCAGTACTTC	CASKGVRDYEQYF
NA	14	TRBV6-1	NA	TRBJ1-1	TGTGCCTCGTCTGCCGGGGGGGAGAACACTGAAGCTTTCTTT	CASSAGGENTEAFF
NA	13	TRBV4-1	few	TRBJ2-5	TGCGCCAGCAGCCAAGATGGGGAGGAGACCCAGTACTTC	CASSQDGEETQYF
TRBD1	15	TRBV5-1	NA	TRBJ1-6	TGCGCCAGCAGCGGTCAGGGGGTCTATAATTCACCCCTCCACTTT	CASSGQGVYNSPLHF
NA	14	TRBV5-1	NA	TRBJ1-4	TGCGCCAGCAGCTTGGCAGGGCGCGGTGAAAAACTGTTTTTT	CASSLAGRGEKLFF
NA	11	TRBV29-1	NA	TRBJ2-4	TGCAGCGTTGCGGTCGATAACATTCAGTACTTC	CSVAVDNIQYF
NA	15	TRBV6-5	NA	TRBJ2-1	TGTGCCAGCAGTTACGGCGGGGCGCCTTACAATGAGCAGTTCTTC	CASSYGGAPYNEQFF
NA	13	TRBV6-1	NA	TRBJ2-7	TGTGCCAGCAGTGACCCAGGGGGGGGCGAGCAGTACTTC	CASSDPGGGEQYF
NA	13	TRBV19	NA	TRBJ2-7	TGTGCCAGTAGTAAGACGGCCCGGGACGAGCAGTACTTC	CASSKTARDEQYF
TRBD1	16	TRBV19	NA	TRBJ1-1	TGTGCCAGTAGTATAGATCGGGACAGCGGGAACACTGAAGCTTTCTTT	CASSIDRDSGNTEAFF
TRBD1	17	TRBV7-8	NA	TRBJ2-6	TGTGCCAGCCGGGGGACAGGGGGCTTTACTGGGGCCAACGTCCTGACTTTC	CASRGTGGFTGANVLTF
TRBD1	15	TRBV2	NA	TRBJ1-5	TGTGCCAGCAGGGGGACAGGGGGCTACGATCAGCCCCAGCATTTT	CASRGTGGYDQPQHF
NA	13	TRBV6-1	NA	TRBJ2-7	TGTGCCAGCCACTGGCAGGGCCAGGCCGAGCAGTACTTC	CASHWQGQAEQYF
NA	12	TRBV12-5	NA	TRBJ2-7	TGTGCTAGTGGTTTGCCCTCCTACGAGCAGTACTTC	CASGLPSYEQYF
NA	15	TRBV28	NA	TRBJ1-1	TGTGCCAGCAGTTTATACTGGGGGGAGGACACTGAAGCTTTCTTT	CASSLYWGEDTEAFF
NA	14	TRBV28	few	TRBJ2-3	TGTGCCAGCAGTTTCTTAGCCGGCACAGATACGCAGTATTTT	CASSFLAGTDTQYF
TRBD1	19	TRBV10-3	NA	TRBJ1-5	TGTGCCATCAGTGACCGGGACAGGGGGCGAGGGTCCAGCAATCAGCCCCAGCATTTT	CAISDRDRGRGSSNQPQHF
NA	12	TRBV5-1	NA	TRBJ1-2	TGCGCCAGCAGCTTAGGGCTCTATGGCTACACCTTC	CASSLGLYGYTF
NA	15	TRBV5-4	NA	TRBJ2-7	TGTGCCAGCAGCTTGGCGAGAGGGTGGGCCTACGAGCAGTACTTC	CASSLARGWAYEQYF
TRBD1	12	TRBV5-4	once	TRBJ2-7	TGTGCCACTAGACAGGGCTCCTACGAGCAGTACTTC	CATRQGSYEQYF